This entry concerns a single T cell receptor (beta chain). A much larger clone is a single base away; this may be a read error. This specimen belongs to a study of T cells after yellow fever vaccination. UMIs and a universal primer site were added when TCR cDNA was made by 5'RACE template switching. TCRdb reprocessed the 5' RACE reads via MiXCR and lists one record per CDR3 protein. The repertoire consists of 250,000 or so distinct CDR3 sequences, with 3.6% occurring once and the leading ten covering around 19%. With 7 bases removed from V and 0 bases from J, the gap between germline ends came to 11 bases. Germline-derived CDR1 and CDR2 are SGHRS and YFSETQ. This CDR3 is built from 13 residues.

The source is a man aged 18 to 29 who received the YFV17D yellow fever vaccine. The chain joins TRBV5-1 to TRBJ2-7, with D unresolved. The sequences come from PBMCs, collected 15 days after the yellow fever booster vaccination. The CDR3 loop is CASSFPVSYEQYF. CDR3 coding DNA: TGCGCCAGCTCCTTCCCGGTCTCCTACGAGCAGTACTTC.